The 28 T cell receptor beta chains in this list originate from one sample, sequenced in a study of CD8 T cells in ankylosing spondylitis. From the 5' RACE reads, TCRdb called clonotypes with MiXCR, one entry per CDR3 protein. Of about 250,000 distinct CDR3 sequences detected, over 9.5% appear once; the ten largest clones hold about 3%. The sequenced sample was blood, either unsorted or a sorted T cell fraction (not recorded which). The origin of the receptors is a male donor with ankylosing spondylitis or in good health (not recorded which).

A few counts support this clonotype. The genes are TRBV5-1 and TRBJ2-7, with 7 bases fitting TRBD1. Trimming removed 4 bases from V and 7 bases from J; junction bases left unmatched: 8. The CDR3 consists of 13 residues. The germline V gene encodes CDR1 SGHRS and CDR2 YFSETQ. The CDR3 loop is CASSVLQGKEQYF. Written as DNA, the CDR3 is TGCGCCAGCAGCGTCTTACAGGGGAAAGAGCAGTACTTC.

This clonotype was recorded many times. The CDR3 DNA follows: TGTGCCAGCAGTCGCGGGGATGCGCAGTATTTT. The encoded protein is CASSRGDAQYF. The chain is built from TRBV3-1 and TRBJ2-3; D may be TRBD2 (6 bases). The V and J ends lost 6 bases and 10 bases respectively, with 11 bases between them. The CDR3 contains 11 residues. Germline CDR1 reads LGHDT; CDR2 reads YNNKEL (reference sequence).

The table lists this clonotype with many counts. This chain uses TRBV3-1 with TRBJ2-7, with a possible D match to TRBD2 (6 bases). The CDR3 is made up of 14 amino acids. The V end was cut by 4 bases, the J end by 3 bases, with 13 bases between. CDR1 LGHDT and CDR2 YNNKEL come from the germline V gene (reference sequence). The CDR3 bases are TGTGCCAGCAGCCCGTTAGCGGTTAGCTACGAGCAGTACTTC. Protein: CASSPLAVSYEQYF.

Ten or more counts support this clonotype. The V gene is TRBV5-1, the J gene TRBJ2-5; 12 nucleotides agree with TRBD2. The germline CDR1 and CDR2 sequences are SGHRS and YFSETQ. CDR3 size: 16 residues. The V gene end was trimmed by 0 bases and the J gene end by 5 bases; junction bases not matched to a gene: 5. CDR3 sequence reads: CASSLGTSGTTETQYF. The CDR3 coding sequence is TGCGCCAGCAGCTTGGGGACTAGCGGGACGACGGAGACCCAGTACTTC.

The sample holds many counts of this clonotype. This chain uses TRBV6-5 with TRBJ1-2, with 11 bases fitting TRBD1. After removal of 4 bases from V and 8 bases from J, the junction contained 15 bases not matched to a gene. The CDR3 has 17 residues. The V gene's germline CDR1 is MNHEY and CDR2 SVGAGI. The CDR3 DNA reads as TGTGCCAGCAGTTCCGAGCCAGCCGGGACAGGGGGTGAGGGCTACACCTTC. Amino acid sequence: CASSSEPAGTGGEGYTF.

This clonotype was observed at least ten times. The rearrangement uses TRBV5-1 and TRBJ2-7, with 8 bases fitting TRBD1. Germline CDR1 reads SGHRS; CDR2 reads YFSETQ. Unmatched junction bases numbered 3, after V lost 4 bases and J lost 0 bases. CDR3 length: 14 residues. CDR3 DNA sequence: TGCGCCAGCAGCCGGACAGGGCCCTCCTACGAGCAGTACTTC. The encoded protein is CASSRTGPSYEQYF.

This clonotype was picked up many times. Written as DNA, the CDR3 is TGCGCCAGCAGCCAAGATCATCTCGCGCTCTCTGGAAACACCATATATTTT. Residues: CASSQDHLALSGNTIYF. The gene calls are TRBV4-1 and TRBJ1-3; D is uncertain. V shed 0 bases and J shed 0 bases, with 12 bases lying between them. The CDR3 is made up of 17 amino acids. Per germline, CDR1 MGHRA and CDR2 YSYEKL.

The sample holds many counts of this clonotype. V and J are TRBV7-7 and TRBJ2-7; D possibly corresponds to TRBD2 (6 bases). Trimming cost V 4 bases and J 5 bases, with 18 bases left between them. The CDR3 loop spans 15 amino acids. CDR1 and CDR2 (germline): SSHAT, FNYEAQ (reference sequence). CDR3 loop: CASSYGSGRHHEQYF. Written as DNA, the CDR3 is TGTGCCAGCAGCTACGGCTCCGGGAGACACCACGAGCAGTACTTC.

This clonotype has at least ten counts. One end of the junction does not line up with germline, which may come from a read error. This chain links TRBV6-1 with TRBJ1-1, with TRBD1 matching 8 bases. This CDR3 region has 13 residues. CDR1 is MNHNS, CDR2 SASEGT, per germline. The CDR3 sequence is CASRTGSNTEAFF. DNA for the CDR3: TGCGCCAGCAGGACAGGGTCCAACACTGAAGCTTTCTTT.

In this sample, this clonotype turned up a few times. The chain couples TRBV7-8 to TRBJ2-5, with no clear D. CDR3 length equals 16 residues. Per germline, CDR1 SGHVS and CDR2 FQNEAQ. With 1 base removed from V and 0 bases from J, the gap between germline ends came to 12 bases. CDR3 sequence (DNA): TGTGCCAGCAGCTTAGGGGCAGAAAGAAACCAAGAGACCCAGTACTTC. Protein sequence: CASSLGAERNQETQYF.

This clonotype was detected many times. This chain links TRBV20-1 with TRBJ2-1; 7 bases are a match to TRBD2. This CDR3 spans 15 amino acids. Trimming removed 5 bases from V and 0 bases from J; junction bases left unmatched: 7. The germline V gene has CDR1 DFQATT and CDR2 SNEGSKA (reference sequence). The CDR3 region is CSAPNGGTSYNEQFF. Here the CDR3 DNA reads TGCAGTGCTCCTAACGGGGGGACCTCCTACAATGAGCAGTTCTTC.

In its sample, this clonotype was seen many times. This chain uses TRBV5-1 with TRBJ2-3, with TRBD1 identical over 10 bases. With 3 bases clipped from V and 1 base from J, the junction kept 5 bases outside the gene matches. Germline V gene sequence: CDR1 SGHRS, CDR2 YFSETQ. The CDR3 loop spans 16 amino acids. CDR3 loop: CASSSGTGARTDTQYF. The CDR3, as DNA: TGCGCCAGCAGCTCTGGGACAGGGGCACGCACAGATACGCAGTATTTT.

This clonotype has a handful of counts. This rearrangement joins TRBV11-3 to TRBJ1-2; D may be TRBD1 (6 bases). This CDR3 region has 12 residues. Trimming stripped 5 bases from V and 8 bases from J, with 12 bases between. CDR1 and CDR2 (germline): SGHNT, YENEEA. The CDR3 sequence is CASSPGAEGYTF. In DNA form, the CDR3 reads TGTGCCAGCAGCCCAGGGGCGGAAGGCTACACCTTC.

This CDR3 is CASSLGLSPLHF. CDR3 coding DNA: TGTGCCAGCAGCTTGGGTCTCTCACCCCTCCACTTT. The rearrangement links TRBV7-6 to TRBJ1-6; D is unclear. CDR1 and CDR2 (germline): SGHVS, FNYEAQ. Trimming left V 3 bases short and J 10 bases short, with 7 bases between. The CDR3 is 12 amino acids. Drawing the rest from reference TRBV7-6 and TRBJ1-6, the complete variable domain is GAGVSQSPRYKVTKRGQDVALRCDPISGHVSLYWYRQALGQGPEFLTYFNYEAQQDKSGLPNDRFSAERPEGSISTLTIQRTEQRDSAMYRCASSLGLSPLHFGNGTRLTVT.

This clonotype was observed at least ten times. The chain combines TRBV30 with TRBJ2-5; D may be TRBD1 (6 bases). CDR3 size: 11 residues. Germline assignment: CDR1 GTSNPN and CDR2 SVGIG (reference sequence). Trimming pared 0 bases from V and 8 bases from J, leaving 7 bases between. The CDR3 DNA is TGTGCCTGGAGTGTACAGGGAACCCAGTACTTC. Translated: CAWSVQGTQYF.

This clonotype was seen at least ten times. The V gene is TRBV28, the J gene TRBJ1-2, with a possible D match to TRBD1 (6 bases). Germline V gene sequence: CDR1 MDHEN, CDR2 SYDVKM. V was clipped by 6 bases and J by 4 bases, with 18 bases between them. The CDR3 totals 15 residues. The CDR3 loop is CASRTAGGAVYGYTF. In DNA, the CDR3 is TGTGCCAGCAGGACCGCGGGGGGGGCGGTCTATGGCTACACCTTC.

This clonotype showed up just a few times. The chain uses TRBV12-3 or TRBV12-4 and TRBJ2-3, with 9 bases aligning to TRBD2. The CDR3 sequence is 17 residues long. V dropped 1 base and J dropped 1; count of bases not matched to a gene: 6. CDR3 in DNA: TGTGCCAGCAGTTTAGTAATGGCGGGGGGGGGCACAGATACGCAGTATTTT. Translating it yields CASSLVMAGGGTDTQYF.

This clonotype was counted between two and nine times. The chain joins TRBV27 to TRBJ2-7, with TRBD2 as a possible D gene (5 bases). In germline, CDR1 is MNHEY, CDR2 SMNVEV (reference sequence). Trimming shortened V by 4 bases and J by 3 bases, and 19 bases separated the two germline ends. This CDR3 spans 16 amino acids. The CDR3 region has the DNA TGTGCCAGCAGTTCACCCACTGGAGGCCCCGACTACGAGCAGTACTTC. Translating gives CASSSPTGGPDYEQYF.

This clonotype was observed at least ten times. This sequence joins TRBV6-1 and TRBJ2-7, with D tentatively TRBD1 (6 bases). Germline values: CDR1 MNHNS, CDR2 SASEGT. V gave up 5 bases and J gave up 6 bases, with 17 bases separating them. CDR3 length equals 14 residues. CDR3 bases: TGTGCCAGCAGTCAGGGGACCGGGTTTTCCGAGCAGTACTTC. Its translation: CASSQGTGFSEQYF.

In its sample, this clonotype was seen a few times. V usage is TRBV12-5 and J usage is TRBJ2-7, with 7 bases identical to TRBD2. Germline V gene sequence: CDR1 LGHNT, CDR2 FRNRAP. V shed 4 bases, J shed 5 bases, and the junction held 8 bases outside the gene matches. The CDR3 is made up of 14 amino acids. CDR3: CASGSEGTTNEQYF. For the CDR3, the DNA is TGTGCTAGTGGTTCCGAAGGGACTACTAACGAGCAGTACTTC.

Ten or more counts support this clonotype. The chain carries TRBV4-2 and TRBJ1-1; TRBD1 matches 7 bases. The germline gives CDR1 LGHNA, CDR2 YNFKEQ. Losses at the gene ends were 3 bases for V and 7 bases for J; bases not matched to a gene: 8. The CDR3 totals 14 residues. Written as DNA, the CDR3 is TGTGCCAGCAGCCAGCCCCCGGGGACAGTTGAAGCTTTCTTT. Translation: CASSQPPGTVEAFF.

This clonotype showed up many times. The chain recombines TRBV12-3 or TRBV12-4 with TRBJ2-3; 7 bases agree with TRBD1. The CDR3 has 14 amino acids. The ends lost 5 bases at V and 1 base at J; junction bases unmatched: 3. CDR3 in amino acids: CASSRGRGTDTQYF. The CDR3, as DNA: TGTGCCAGCAGTAGGGGGCGGGGCACAGATACGCAGTATTTT.

This clonotype came up many times. The chain uses TRBV15 and TRBJ2-7; D not certain. The ends were cut back, 0 bases at V and 7 bases at J, with 19 bases in the middle. The CDR3 is 16 amino acids. The V gene's germline CDR1 is LNHNV and CDR2 YYDKDF (reference sequence). The CDR3 spells CATSRDRDFLLGEQYF. CDR3 DNA: TGTGCCACCAGCAGAGATAGAGACTTTCTCCTAGGGGAGCAGTACTTC.

The genes are TRBV29-1 and TRBJ2-1; 11 bases match TRBD2. Germline-derived CDR1 and CDR2 are SQVTM and ANQGSEA. V gave up 1 base and J gave up 4 bases; unmatched junction bases: 3. This CDR3 is 15 amino acids long. CDR3: CSVEAGLAGYNEQFF. In DNA, the CDR3 is TGCAGCGTTGAAGCCGGACTAGCGGGTTACAATGAGCAGTTCTTC.

Turning to this clonotype: Since a much larger clone is just one base distant, this may be a read error. This CDR3 is CASSLIGYPETQYF. CDR3 in DNA: TGTGCCAGCAGCTTAATTGGGTACCCAGAGACCCAGTACTTC. This rearrangement joins TRBV5-6 to TRBJ2-5; no clear D gene. V was clipped by 2 bases and J by 4 bases, with 12 bases between them. The CDR3 has 14 amino acids. The germline V gene encodes CDR1 SGHDT and CDR2 YYEEEE.

This clonotype came up many times. The chain employs TRBV10-3 and TRBJ2-3; D unclear. Looked up from germline, CDR1 is ENHRY and CDR2 is SYGVKD. The CDR3 sequence is 15 residues long. Between the trimmed V and J ends, which lost 4 bases and 0 bases, there was a span of 11 bases. CDR3 DNA: TGTGCCATCAGTGGGGGAATCCCTAGCACAGATACGCAGTATTTT. Translation: CAISGGIPSTDTQYF.

This clonotype has at least ten counts. CDR3: CAIGGRDTSYEQYF. The CDR3 nucleotides read TGTGCCATCGGGGGGAGGGACACCTCCTACGAGCAGTACTTC. V gene TRBV10-3 combines with J gene TRBJ2-7, with a possible D match to TRBD2 (7 bases). From germline, CDR1 is ENHRY and CDR2 SYGVKD. V was pared by 8 bases and J by 0 bases, with 14 bases between. CDR3 size: 14 residues.

The CDR3 spells CSARTSGSMYEQFF. Written as DNA, the CDR3 is TGCAGTGCACGGACTAGCGGGAGCATGTATGAGCAGTTCTTC. This rearrangement joins TRBV20-1 to TRBJ2-1; the match to TRBD2 covers 13 bases. This CDR3 is built from 14 residues. V gave up 6 bases and J gave up 8 bases; unmatched junction bases: 7. Germline lookup yields CDR1 DFQATT and CDR2 SNEGSKA (reference sequence).